The 25 T cell receptor beta chains presented below share a single source sample, sequenced in a study of blood T cell repertoires in COVID-19. Sequencing used immunoSEQ multiplex PCR; TCRdb keeps in-frame clones, though not all of them. This table has about 94,000 clones, roughly 87% appearing once. The specimen sequenced was peripheral blood. Every receptor here comes from a woman of 80 years or more with acute or convalescent COVID-19.

The V gene is TRBV6-5, the J gene TRBJ2-1, with D perhaps matching TRBD2 (6 bases). The CDR3 is made up of 14 amino acids. Germline assignment: CDR1 MNHEY and CDR2 SVGAGI. Trimming stripped 7 bases from V and 3 bases from J, with 13 bases between. The CDR3, as DNA: TGTGCCAGCAAGTTACGGGAGCACTACAATGAGCAGTTCTTC. This sequence encodes CASKLREHYNEQFF.

V usage is TRBV7-2 and J usage is TRBJ2-1; 8 positions match TRBD2. The germline CDR1 and CDR2 sequences are SGHTA and FQGNSA. The CDR3 totals 16 residues. Trimming at V came to 2 bases and at J to 2 bases, leaving 5 bases not matched to a gene. The CDR3 here is CASSLISGSTYNEQFF. The CDR3 DNA reads TGTGCCAGCAGCTTAATCAGCGGGAGTACCTACAATGAGCAGTTCTTC.

The CDR3 reads CASRSGTGGHNEQFF. CDR3 bases: TGTGCCAGCAGGTCCGGGACAGGGGGCCACAATGAGCAGTTCTTC. This chain joins TRBV7-9 and TRBJ2-1; TRBD1 matches at 12 bases. Germline V CDR1 and CDR2: SEHNR, FQNEAQ (reference sequence). CDR3 size: 15 residues. After removal of 6 bases from V and 5 bases from J, the junction contained 5 bases not matched to a gene.

J is TRBJ1-2 and V is TRBV19; D call uncertain. V was shortened by 3 bases and J by 6 bases, with 11 bases between the two germline ends. Germline-derived CDR1 and CDR2 are LNHDA and SQIVND (reference sequence). The CDR3 is made up of 13 amino acids. CDR3 in amino acids: CASSILTRDGYTF. The CDR3, as DNA: TGTGCCAGTAGTATTCTGACCCGGGATGGCTACACCTTC. Full variable domain (rest looked up from reference TRBV19 and TRBJ1-2): DGGITQSPKYLFRKEGQNVTLSCEQNLNHDAMYWYRQDPGQGLRLIYYSQIVNDFQKGDIAEGYSVSREKKESFPLTVTSAQKNPTAFYLCASSILTRDGYTFGSGTRLTVV.

The chain is built from TRBV11-3 and TRBJ2-3, with a possible D match to TRBD2 (6 bases). Looked up from germline, CDR1 is SGHNT and CDR2 is YENEEA. V shed 1 base and J shed 4 bases, with 9 bases lying between them. This CDR3 comprises 14 residues. CDR3 in amino acids: CASSLVAGSDTQYF. CDR3 DNA sequence: TGTGCCAGCAGCTTAGTTGCGGGGTCAGATACGCAGTATTTT.

This clone showed up just a few times. V usage is TRBV5-8 and J usage is TRBJ2-2, with a weak D call TRBD1 (5 bases). V was cut by 0 bases and J by 4 bases, with 13 bases left in between. This CDR3 is 16 amino acids long. Germline CDR1 is SGHTS and CDR2 is YDEGEE. CDR3: CASSLAPITGTGELFF. Here the CDR3 DNA reads TGTGCCAGCAGCTTGGCCCCAATTACAGGCACCGGGGAGCTGTTTTTT.

Of note for this clone: At one end, the junction sequence differs from germline, possibly due to a read error. V is TRBV9 and J is TRBJ1-1, with unresolved D. From germline, CDR1 is SGDLS and CDR2 YYNGEE. There are 14 residues in the CDR3. In DNA form, the CDR3 reads TGTGCCAGCAGCGCGCTTGGGGAGAACGCTGAAGCTTTCTTT. This codes for CASSALGENAEAFF.

The chain links TRBV11-2 to TRBJ1-4; TRBD1 matches 8 bases. J was trimmed by 7 bases and V by 5 bases; bases with no gene match: 9. There are 15 residues in the CDR3. Germline V gives CDR1 SGHAT, CDR2 FQNNGV. The CDR3 region has the DNA TGTGCCAGCAGCACCGGACAGGGAATATCTGAAAAACTGTTTTTT. It specifies CASSTGQGISEKLFF.

The rearrangement uses TRBV6-5 and TRBJ2-1; TRBD2 aligns across 13 bases. This CDR3 has 15 amino acids. With V trimmed by 5 bases and J by 7 bases, 5 bases remained unmatched. The germline CDR1 and CDR2 sequences are MNHEY and SVGAGI. CDR3 DNA: TGTGCCAGCAGTAGGACTAGCGGGAGTCGGAATGAGCAGTTCTTC. Translation: CASSRTSGSRNEQFF.

The genes are TRBV12-3 or TRBV12-4 and TRBJ2-7, with D possibly being TRBD2 (5 bases). The germline V and J ends were trimmed by 3 bases and 2 bases, with 8 bases remaining between them. The CDR3 runs to 13 residues. The CDR3 nucleotides are TGTGCCAGCAGTTTCCGGGGAACCTACGAGCAGTACTTC. Translated: CASSFRGTYEQYF.

V usage is TRBV5-1 and J usage is TRBJ2-3; TRBD2 matches 13 bases. This CDR3 is built from 16 residues. Trimming cost V 3 bases and J 4 bases; bases outside gene matches: 5. The V gene's germline CDR1 is SGHRS and CDR2 YFSETQ. Here the CDR3 reads CASSSGTSGIADTQYF. DNA of the CDR3: TGCGCCAGCAGCTCGGGGACTAGCGGGATAGCAGATACGCAGTATTTT.

The V and J genes are TRBV5-5 and TRBJ1-1; 9 bases agree with TRBD1. The V and J ends lost 2 bases and 6 bases, in that order; junction bases with no gene match: 8. The CDR3 contains 15 residues. In germline, CDR1 is SGHKS, CDR2 YYEKEE (reference sequence). The CDR3 DNA follows: TGTGCCAGCAGCTTCACAGGGGGCGATCGGTCTGAAGCTTTCTTT. It is translated as CASSFTGGDRSEAFF.

This rearrangement joins TRBV7-2 to TRBJ1-3; TRBD1 matches 8 bases. V lost 4 bases and J lost 3; bases outside the gene matches: 5. CDR1 is SGHTA, CDR2 FQGNSA, per germline. The CDR3 runs to 15 residues. For the CDR3, the DNA is TGTGCCAGCAGCTCCGGACAGGGAGGTGGAAACACCATATATTTT. As protein: CASSSGQGGGNTIYF. Looking up the rest from reference TRBV7-2 and TRBJ1-3 gives the full variable domain: GAGVSQSPSNKVTEKGKDVELRCDPISGHTALYWYRQSLGQGLEFLIYFQGNSAPDKSGLPSDRFSAERTGGSVSTLTIQRTQQEDSAVYLCASSSGQGGGNTIYFGEGSWLTVV.

V and J are TRBV27 and TRBJ1-2; D is unclear. The CDR3 is made up of 15 amino acids. Germline lookup yields CDR1 MNHEY and CDR2 SMNVEV (reference sequence). Trimming shortened V by 4 bases and J by 4 bases, and 16 bases separated the two germline ends. This CDR3 is CASSSTQTSFYGYTF. The CDR3 bases are TGTGCCAGCAGTTCAACCCAGACTAGCTTCTATGGCTACACCTTC.

The gene calls are TRBV7-8 and TRBJ1-1; a possible D gene is TRBD1 (6 bases). Germline V gene sequence: CDR1 SGHVS, CDR2 FQNEAQ. Trimming pared 5 bases from V and 1 base from J, leaving 14 bases between. The CDR3 length is 15 residues. CDR3 DNA: TGTGCCAGCAGCAGACAGGTTTCGTCGAACACTGAAGCTTTCTTT. This codes for CASSRQVSSNTEAFF. Complete variable domain (other parts from reference TRBV7-8 and TRBJ1-1): GAGVSQSPRYKVAKRGQDVALRCDPISGHVSLFWYQQALGQGPEFLTYFQNEAQLDKSGLPSDRFFAERPEGSVSTLKIQRTQQEDSAVYLCASSRQVSSNTEAFFGQGTRLTVV.

Here the CDR3 reads CASSPGQLNTEAFF. Written as DNA, the CDR3 is TGTGCCAGTAGTCCGGGACAGCTGAACACTGAAGCTTTCTTT. V is TRBV19 and J is TRBJ1-1; 7 positions agree with TRBD1. The CDR3 is 14 residues long. Germline V gene data show CDR1 as LNHDA and CDR2 as SQIVND (reference sequence). V was pared by 5 bases and J by 0 bases, with 3 bases of the junction left unmatched.

The V gene is TRBV30, the J gene TRBJ2-4; D gene unclear. Germline V gene data show CDR1 as GTSNPN and CDR2 as SVGIG (reference sequence). V dropped 1 base and J dropped 3 bases, with 7 bases sitting between them. CDR3 length: 13 amino acids. CDR3 DNA: TGTGCCTGGAGTGACGGTGGCAAAAACATTCAGTACTTC. Its translation: CAWSDGGKNIQYF.

This CDR3 reads CASIEDRSEAFF. The CDR3, as DNA: TGTGCCAGCATAGAGGACAGAAGTGAAGCTTTCTTT. The chain couples TRBV2 to TRBJ1-1; weak D call: TRBD1 (6 bases). Germline lookup yields CDR1 SNHLY and CDR2 FYNNEI. This CDR3 is 12 amino acids long. The V gene lost 7 bases and the J gene lost 7 bases, with 13 bases spanning the gap.

The chain couples TRBV4-1 to TRBJ2-1; TRBD2 matches 16 bases. Looked up from germline, CDR1 is MGHRA and CDR2 is YSYEKL. The trim removed 4 bases at V and 2 bases at J, leaving 8 bases unmatched. The CDR3 runs to 19 residues. CDR3 loop: CASSLTGLAGGVPYNEQFF. CDR3 bases: TGCGCCAGCAGCCTAACGGGACTAGCGGGAGGGGTTCCCTACAATGAGCAGTTCTTC.

This chain connects TRBV19 to TRBJ1-2, with a weak D call TRBD1 (5 bases). V lost 11 bases and J lost 8, with 15 bases in between. CDR3 size: 11 residues. The V gene's germline CDR1 is LNHDA and CDR2 SQIVND (reference sequence). CDR3 sequence reads: CAVRVYEGYTF. The CDR3 nucleotides read TGTGCCGTCAGGGTCTACGAGGGCTACACCTTC.

V and J are TRBV27 and TRBJ2-1, with 8 bases matching TRBD2. With V trimmed by 5 bases and J by 0 bases, 18 bases remained unmatched. This CDR3 has 20 amino acids. Germline-derived CDR1 and CDR2 are MNHEY and SMNVEV (reference sequence). The CDR3 DNA is TGTGCCAGCAGTATCTCCGGGACTAGAACATTGGTCGGCTCCTACAATGAGCAGTTCTTC. Translating it yields CASSISGTRTLVGSYNEQFF.

This rearrangement joins TRBV2 to TRBJ2-2; TRBD1 matches 8 bases. The germline V gene encodes CDR1 SNHLY and CDR2 FYNNEI. V gave up 6 bases and J gave up 1 base; unmatched junction bases: 4. CDR3 length: 15 residues. The CDR3 nucleotides are TGTGCCAGCAGGACAGGGGCGATGAACACCGGGGAGCTGTTTTTT. This codes for CASRTGAMNTGELFF.

The V call is TRBV10-3, the J call TRBJ2-2; 8 bases fit TRBD1. This CDR3 has 14 residues. V lost 3 bases to trimming and J lost 6 bases; unmatched junction nucleotides: 3. Per germline, CDR1 ENHRY and CDR2 SYGVKD. CDR3 loop: CAISDPDRAGELFF. The CDR3 region has the DNA TGTGCCATCAGTGACCCGGACAGGGCCGGGGAGCTGTTTTTT.

The chain employs TRBV3-1 (or the pseudogene TRBV3-2) and TRBJ1-1; D is perhaps TRBD1 (5 bases). Germline assignment: CDR1 LGHDT and CDR2 YNNKEL (reference sequence). The CDR3 covers 13 residues. Between the trimmed V and J ends, which lost 4 bases and 3 bases, there was a span of 9 bases. This chain's CDR3 is CASSLGGDTEAFF. Here the CDR3 DNA reads TGTGCCAGCAGCCTTGGAGGGGACACTGAAGCTTTCTTT.

V usage is TRBV5-6 and J usage is TRBJ2-1; tentatively, D is TRBD1 (5 bases). The germline V gene encodes CDR1 SGHDT and CDR2 YYEEEE. V was shortened by 2 bases and J by 4 bases, with 10 bases between the two germline ends. The CDR3 runs 14 residues. CDR3 amino acids: CASSLVGLYNEQFF. The CDR3 coding sequence is TGTGCCAGCAGCTTAGTGGGGCTTTACAATGAGCAGTTCTTC. The whole variable domain, remainder taken from reference TRBV5-6 and TRBJ2-1, is DAGVTQSPTHLIKTRGQQVTLRCSPKSGHDTVSWYQQALGQGPQFIFQYYEEEERQRGNFPDRFSGHQFPNYSSELNVNALLLGDSALYLCASSLVGLYNEQFFGPGTRLTVL.